This TCR beta chain emerged from a study of OX40 agonist ivuxolimab in advanced cancers. Overall study: People who had prior anti-PD-1, anti-PD-L1 or anti-CTLA-4 therapy could take part, and roughly 44% had some. Study-wide results and caveats: The investigators did not determine what antigen specificity the expanded peripheral T cells had.

Concerning this clone itself: Its specificity is not known.

Germline V gene sequence: CDR1 SGHRS, CDR2 YFSETQ. This CDR3 comprises 15 residues. Trimming took 2 bases from V and 4 from J; bases not matched to a gene: 7. Produced via immunoSEQ multiplex PCR; TCRdb's table is partial and in-frame only. The sample lists tens of thousands of clones, around 90% occurring once. Samples of blood were obtained at baseline, on cycle 4 day 1, and on cycle 7 day 1. The rearrangement uses TRBV5-1 and TRBJ1-1, with 8 positions matching TRBD1. The sequence came from an adult with an advanced solid tumor such as melanoma, head and neck, liver or kidney cancer. The sample consisted of CD4+ or CD8+ T cells sorted from blood, taken in a trial of the OX40 agonist ivuxolimab. CDR3 loop: CASSLRTGQGTEAFF. Here the CDR3 DNA reads TGCGCCAGCAGCTTAAGAACTGGACAGGGCACTGAAGCTTTCTTT.